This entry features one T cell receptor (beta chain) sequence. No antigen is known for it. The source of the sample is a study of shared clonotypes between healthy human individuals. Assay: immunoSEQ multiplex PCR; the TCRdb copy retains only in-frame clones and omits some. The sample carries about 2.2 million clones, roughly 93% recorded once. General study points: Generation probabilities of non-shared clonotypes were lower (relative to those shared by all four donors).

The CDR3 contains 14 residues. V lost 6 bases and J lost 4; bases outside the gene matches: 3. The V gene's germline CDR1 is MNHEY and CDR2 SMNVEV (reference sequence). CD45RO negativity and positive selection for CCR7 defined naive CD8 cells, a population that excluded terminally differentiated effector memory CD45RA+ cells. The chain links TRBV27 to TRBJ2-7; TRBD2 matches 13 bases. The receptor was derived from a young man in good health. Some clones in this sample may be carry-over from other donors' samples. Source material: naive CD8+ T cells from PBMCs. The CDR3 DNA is TGTGCCAGCAGGGGACTAGCGGGAAGGTACGAGCAGTACTTC. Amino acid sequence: CASRGLAGRYEQYF.